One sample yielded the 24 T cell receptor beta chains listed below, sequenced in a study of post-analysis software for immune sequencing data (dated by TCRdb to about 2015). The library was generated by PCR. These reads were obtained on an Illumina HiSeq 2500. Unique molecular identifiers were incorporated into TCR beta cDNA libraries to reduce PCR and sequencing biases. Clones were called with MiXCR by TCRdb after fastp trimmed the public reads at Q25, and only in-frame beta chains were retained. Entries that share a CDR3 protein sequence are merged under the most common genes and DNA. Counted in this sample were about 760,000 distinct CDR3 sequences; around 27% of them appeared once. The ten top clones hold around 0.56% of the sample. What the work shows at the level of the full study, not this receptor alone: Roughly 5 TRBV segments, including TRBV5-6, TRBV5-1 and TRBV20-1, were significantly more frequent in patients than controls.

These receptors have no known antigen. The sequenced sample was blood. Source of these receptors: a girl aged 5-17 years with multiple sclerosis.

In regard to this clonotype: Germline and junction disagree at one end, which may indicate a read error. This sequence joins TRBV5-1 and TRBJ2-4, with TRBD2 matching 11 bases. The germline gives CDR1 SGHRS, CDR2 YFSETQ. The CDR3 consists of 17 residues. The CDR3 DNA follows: TGCACCAGCAGCCGGCTAGCGGGGGGCCGAGGCAAAAACATTCAGTACTTC. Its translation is CTSSRLAGGRGKNIQYF.

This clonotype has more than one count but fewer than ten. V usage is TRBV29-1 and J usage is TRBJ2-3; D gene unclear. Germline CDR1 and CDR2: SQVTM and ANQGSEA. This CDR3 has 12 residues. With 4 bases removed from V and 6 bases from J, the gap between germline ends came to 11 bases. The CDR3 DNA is TGCAGCGTTGGGGTCCGGGCGGATACGCAGTATTTT. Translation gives CSVGVRADTQYF.

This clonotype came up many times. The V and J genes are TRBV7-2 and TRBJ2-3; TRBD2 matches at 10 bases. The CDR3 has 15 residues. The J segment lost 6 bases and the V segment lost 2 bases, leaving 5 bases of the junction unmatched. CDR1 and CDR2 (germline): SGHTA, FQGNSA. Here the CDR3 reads CASSLLAGELDTQYF. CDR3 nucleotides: TGTGCCAGCAGCTTACTAGCGGGAGAGCTGGATACGCAGTATTTT.

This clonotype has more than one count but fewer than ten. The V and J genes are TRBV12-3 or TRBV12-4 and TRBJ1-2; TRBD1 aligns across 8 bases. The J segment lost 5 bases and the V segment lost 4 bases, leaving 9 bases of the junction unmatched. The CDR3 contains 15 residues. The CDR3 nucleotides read TGTGCCAGCAGTTCAACAGGGGGGTATTGGTATGGCTACACCTTC. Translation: CASSSTGGYWYGYTF.

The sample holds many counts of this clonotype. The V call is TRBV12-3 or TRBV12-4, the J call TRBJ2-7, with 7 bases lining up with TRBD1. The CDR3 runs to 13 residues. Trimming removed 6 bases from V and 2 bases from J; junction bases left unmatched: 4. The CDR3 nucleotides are TGTGCCAGCAGCCCCGGGACAGCCTACGAGCAGTACTTC. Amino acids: CASSPGTAYEQYF.

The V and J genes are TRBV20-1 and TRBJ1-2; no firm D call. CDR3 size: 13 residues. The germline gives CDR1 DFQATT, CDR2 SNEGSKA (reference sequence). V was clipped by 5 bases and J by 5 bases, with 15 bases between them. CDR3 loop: CSASSGPGYGYTF. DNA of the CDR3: TGCAGTGCTTCATCCGGACCGGGGTATGGCTACACCTTC.

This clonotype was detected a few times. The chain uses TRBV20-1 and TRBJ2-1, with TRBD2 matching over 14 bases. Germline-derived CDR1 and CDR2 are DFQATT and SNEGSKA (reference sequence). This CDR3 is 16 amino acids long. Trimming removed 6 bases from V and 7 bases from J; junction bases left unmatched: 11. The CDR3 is CSAEIVGLAGGNEQFF. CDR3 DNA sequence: TGCAGTGCGGAGATAGTCGGACTAGCGGGGGGAAATGAGCAGTTCTTC.

CDR3 bases: TGTGCCAGCAGCCAAGCGGGAGGGCGTATGGAGACCCAGTACTTC. Its protein product is CASSQAGGRMETQYF. This chain connects TRBV3-1 to TRBJ2-7; 8 positions match TRBD2. The J call is uncertain, as TRBJ2-5 better fits the DNA end. In germline, CDR1 is LGHDT, CDR2 YNNKEL (reference sequence). The CDR3 is made up of 15 amino acids.

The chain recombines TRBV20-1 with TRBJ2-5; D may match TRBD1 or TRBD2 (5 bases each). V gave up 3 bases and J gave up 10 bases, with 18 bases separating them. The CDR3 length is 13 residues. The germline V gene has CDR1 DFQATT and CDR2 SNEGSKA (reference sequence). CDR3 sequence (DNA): TGCAGTGCTAGGGACGCGGCCGGTGGGGGCCAGTACTTC. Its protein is CSARDAAGGGQYF.

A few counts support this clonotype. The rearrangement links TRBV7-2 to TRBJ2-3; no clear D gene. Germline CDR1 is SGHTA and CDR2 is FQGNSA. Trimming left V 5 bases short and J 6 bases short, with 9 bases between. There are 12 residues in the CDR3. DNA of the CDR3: TGTGCCAGCAGCGCGACCGTGGATACGCAGTATTTT. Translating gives CASSATVDTQYF.

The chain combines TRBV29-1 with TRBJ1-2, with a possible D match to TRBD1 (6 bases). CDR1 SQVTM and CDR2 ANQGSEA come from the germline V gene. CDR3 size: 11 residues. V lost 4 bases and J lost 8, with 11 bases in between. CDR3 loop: CSVAGGHGYTF. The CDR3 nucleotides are TGCAGCGTTGCGGGGGGGCACGGCTACACCTTC.

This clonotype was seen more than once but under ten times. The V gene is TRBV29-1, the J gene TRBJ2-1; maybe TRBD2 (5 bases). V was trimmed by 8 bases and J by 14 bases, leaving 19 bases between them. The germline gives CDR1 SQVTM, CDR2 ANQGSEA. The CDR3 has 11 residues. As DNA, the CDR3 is TGCAGCCTCAGATCGGGGAAAGAGGAGTTCTTC. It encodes CSLRSGKEEFF.

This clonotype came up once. The CDR3 DNA is TGTGCCAGCAGAGAGCAGACCATGAACACCGGGGAGCTGTTTTTT. Translated: CASREQTMNTGELFF. The chain carries TRBV7-2 and TRBJ2-2, with no clear D. V was trimmed by 6 bases and J by 1 base, leaving 12 bases between them. This CDR3 contains 15 residues. Germline-derived CDR1 and CDR2 are SGHTA and FQGNSA. Full variable domain (rest looked up from reference TRBV7-2 and TRBJ2-2): GAGVSQSPSNKVTEKGKDVELRCDPISGHTALYWYRQSLGQGLEFLIYFQGNSAPDKSGLPSDRFSAERTGGSVSTLTIQRTQQEDSAVYLCASREQTMNTGELFFGEGSRLTVL.

This chain's CDR3 is CSVESGTGGNQPQHF. For the CDR3, the DNA is TGCAGCGTTGAAAGCGGGACAGGGGGCAATCAGCCCCAGCATTTT. The gene calls are TRBV29-1 and TRBJ1-5, with 10 bases that match TRBD1. The CDR3 totals 15 residues. Germline-derived CDR1 and CDR2 are SQVTM and ANQGSEA. Losses at the gene ends were 2 bases for V and 2 bases for J; bases not matched to a gene: 3.

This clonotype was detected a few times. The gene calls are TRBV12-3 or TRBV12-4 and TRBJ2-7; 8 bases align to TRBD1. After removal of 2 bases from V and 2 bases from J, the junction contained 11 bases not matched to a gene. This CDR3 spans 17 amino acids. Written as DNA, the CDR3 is TGTGCCAGCAGTTTAATGTTATCAGGGGGCTCCCCCTACGAGCAGTACTTC. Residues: CASSLMLSGGSPYEQYF.

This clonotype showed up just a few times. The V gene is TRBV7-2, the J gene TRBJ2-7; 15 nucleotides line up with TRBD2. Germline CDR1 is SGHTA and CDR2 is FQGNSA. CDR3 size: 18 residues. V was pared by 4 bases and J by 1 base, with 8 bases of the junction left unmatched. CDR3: CASSSLAGTSGRSYEQYF. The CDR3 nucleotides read TGTGCCAGCAGCTCACTCGCGGGGACTAGCGGGAGGTCCTACGAGCAGTACTTC.

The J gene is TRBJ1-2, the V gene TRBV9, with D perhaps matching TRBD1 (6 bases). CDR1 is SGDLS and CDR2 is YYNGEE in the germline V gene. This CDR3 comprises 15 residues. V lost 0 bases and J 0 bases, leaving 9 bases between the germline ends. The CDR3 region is CASSVGGASNYGYTF. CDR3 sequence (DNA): TGTGCCAGCAGCGTAGGGGGGGCTTCTAACTATGGCTACACCTTC.

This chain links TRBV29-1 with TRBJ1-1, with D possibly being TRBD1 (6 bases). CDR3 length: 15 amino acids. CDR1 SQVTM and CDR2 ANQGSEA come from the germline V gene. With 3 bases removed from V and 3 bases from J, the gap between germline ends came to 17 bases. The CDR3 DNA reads TGCAGCGTTGAGGGGGGCAGCGCACATTACACTGAAGCTTTCTTT. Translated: CSVEGGSAHYTEAFF.

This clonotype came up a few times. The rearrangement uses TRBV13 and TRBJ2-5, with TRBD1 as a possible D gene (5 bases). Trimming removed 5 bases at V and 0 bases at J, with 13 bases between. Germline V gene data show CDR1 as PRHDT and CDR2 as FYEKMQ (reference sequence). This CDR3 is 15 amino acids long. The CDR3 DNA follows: TGTGCCAGCAGCCTACAGACAGAGTACCAAGAGACCCAGTACTTC. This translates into CASSLQTEYQETQYF.

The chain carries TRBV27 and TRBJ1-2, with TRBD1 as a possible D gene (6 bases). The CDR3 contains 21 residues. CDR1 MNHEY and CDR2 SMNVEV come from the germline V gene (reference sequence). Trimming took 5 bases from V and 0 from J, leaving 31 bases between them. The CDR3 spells CASSVLKIKQGPLTTNYGYTF. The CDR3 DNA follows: TGTGCCAGCAGTGTCTTAAAGATAAAACAGGGACCCCTCACGACTAACTATGGCTACACCTTC.

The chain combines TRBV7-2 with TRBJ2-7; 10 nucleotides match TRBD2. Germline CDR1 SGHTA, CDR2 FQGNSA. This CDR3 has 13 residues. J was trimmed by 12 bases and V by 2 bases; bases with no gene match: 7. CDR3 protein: CASSLTASGSGYF. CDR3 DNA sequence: TGTGCCAGCAGCTTAACGGCTAGCGGGAGTGGGTACTTC.

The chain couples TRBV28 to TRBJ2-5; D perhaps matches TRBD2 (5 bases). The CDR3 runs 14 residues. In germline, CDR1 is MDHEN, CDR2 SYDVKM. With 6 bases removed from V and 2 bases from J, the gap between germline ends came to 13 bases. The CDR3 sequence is CASRKRGSQETQYF. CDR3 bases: TGTGCCAGCAGAAAGAGAGGGTCACAAGAGACCCAGTACTTC.

Here the CDR3 DNA reads TGTGCCAGCAGCTCGCGGATGGGTTACAATGAGCAGTTCTTC. This translates into CASSSRMGYNEQFF. The V gene is TRBV11-1, the J gene TRBJ2-1; D is unresolved. Germline CDR1 is SGHAT and CDR2 is FQDESV (reference sequence). This CDR3 is built from 14 residues. V was trimmed by 4 bases and J by 4 bases, leaving 11 bases between them.

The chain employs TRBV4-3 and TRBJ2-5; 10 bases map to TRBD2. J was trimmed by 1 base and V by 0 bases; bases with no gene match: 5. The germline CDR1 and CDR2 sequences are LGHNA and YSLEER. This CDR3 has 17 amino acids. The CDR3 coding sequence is TGCGCCAGCAGCCAAGACCCAGCGGGAGGGCTCCAAGAGACCCAGTACTTC. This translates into CASSQDPAGGLQETQYF.